The rows below give T cell receptor beta chains drawn from one sample of a study. From the 5' RACE reads, TCRdb called clonotypes with MiXCR, one entry per CDR3 protein. The sample shows tens of thousands of distinct CDR3 sequences, around 30% of them seen only once. Sequences were obtained from memory CD4+ T cells sorted from a lymph node. The receptors were sampled from a female donor with breast cancer. CDR3s include the opening cysteine and the closing phenylalanine or tryptophan. D genes are given only for firm matches. Not all rows give a size; the values are once, few, many and, for expanded clones, a class.

size	D	V	J	DNA	CDR3
few	.	TRBV7-9	TRBJ2-2	TGTGCCAGCAGCCCCTTTGACGCAAACACCGGGGAGCTGTTTTTT	CASSPFDANTGELFF
.	.	TRBV24-1	TRBJ2-1	TGTGCCACCAGCCGCGGCTCCTACAATGAGCAGTTCTTC	CATSRGSYNEQFF
few	.	TRBV20-1	TRBJ2-4	TGCAGTGCATCTCCCAGTTGGGAAGACAAAAACATTCAGTACTTC	CSASPSWEDKNIQYF
.	.	TRBV12-3/TRBV12-4	TRBJ1-1	TGTGCCAGCAGTTTAACAGGCCAGGGCGGCGCTGAAGCTTTCTTT	CASSLTGQGGAEAFF
.	.	TRBV24-1	TRBJ2-3	TGTGCCACCAGTGACCCTTCCGGGACGACAGATACGCAGTATTTT	CATSDPSGTTDTQYF
.	TRBD2	TRBV20-1	TRBJ2-1	TGCAGTGCTTCCTGGACTAGCGGGGGGCAGTTCTTC	CSASWTSGGQFF
few	.	TRBV4-1	TRBJ2-7	TGCGCCAGCAGCCAACAGGGTTGGAGCTCCTACGAGCAGTACTTC	CASSQQGWSSYEQYF
.	TRBD1	TRBV6-5	TRBJ2-7	TGTGCCAGCAGTCCCACGGGACAGGGCTCCTACGAGCAGTACTTC	CASSPTGQGSYEQYF
medium-sized	TRBD1	TRBV5-1	TRBJ1-1	TGCGCCAGCAGCTCTACCGGGACAGGGGCTGAAGCTTTCTTT	CASSSTGTGAEAFF
few	TRBD2	TRBV7-2	TRBJ2-3	TGTGCCAGCAGCCAAGCGGGGGGGATCGCAGATACGCAGTATTTT	CASSQAGGIADTQYF
.	TRBD2	TRBV7-3	TRBJ2-1	TGTGCCAGCAGCTCGGGACTAGCGGGGCGGAGGTTCTTC	CASSSGLAGRRFF
.	TRBD1	TRBV15	TRBJ2-7	TGTGCCACCAGCGCGGACAGGGCCTCCTCCTACGAGCAGTACTTC	CATSADRASSYEQYF
few	.	TRBV7-2	TRBJ2-2	TGTGCCAGCAGCCCACCAGATGGACTCCCAGTCCGGGAGCTGTTTTTT	CASSPPDGLPVRELFF
.	.	TRBV28	TRBJ1-6	TGTGCCAGCAGATTTGAGTCTTCGCATTCACCCCTCCACTTT	CASRFESSHSPLHF
.	TRBD1	TRBV29-1	TRBJ2-7	TGCAGCGTTGAAGATCCCGCAGGGGGTCCCTACGAGCAGTACTTC	CSVEDPAGGPYEQYF
.	.	TRBV9	TRBJ2-3	TGTGCCAGCAGCGTAGAATCCACAGATACGCAGTATTTT	CASSVESTDTQYF
few	.	TRBV12-3/TRBV12-4	TRBJ2-1	TGTGCCAGCAGTCCCCGAAACAATGAGCAGTTCTTC	CASSPRNNEQFF
.	.	TRBV4-2	TRBJ2-2	TGTGCCAGCCGAGGAGGGAGAGAGACCGGGGAGCTGTTTTTT	CASRGGRETGELFF
many	.	TRBV20-1	TRBJ2-7	TGCAGCCTGGAGAGGGTCTCCTACGAGCAGTACTTC	CSLERVSYEQYF
.	.	TRBV5-1	TRBJ2-5	TGCGCCAGCAGCTTGGGCCTACTTGGGGGCTACCAAGAGACCCAGTACTTC	CASSLGLLGGYQETQYF
few	.	TRBV5-1	TRBJ2-2	TGCGCCAGCAGCTTGGCCGACGCAGCACCCGGGGAGCTGTTTTTT	CASSLADAAPGELFF
many	TRBD1	TRBV10-3	TRBJ2-5	TGTGCTCGCTGGACAGGGGGCACGCAACAAGAGACCCAGTACTTC	CARWTGGTQQETQYF
.	.	TRBV6-5	TRBJ1-3	TGTGCCAGCAGCTCGCCGCAGGCCTCTGGAAACACCATATATTTT	CASSSPQASGNTIYF
.	.	TRBV30	TRBJ2-1	TGTGCCTGGAGTGCTCGGGGACTCAGCTCCTACAATGAGCAGTTCTTC	CAWSARGLSSYNEQFF
few	TRBD1	TRBV18	TRBJ2-7	TGTGCCAGCTCCCCGGGACAGAGACTCGAGCAGTACTTC	CASSPGQRLEQYF
few	.	TRBV7-9	TRBJ2-7	TGTGCCAGCAGCAAGGGCCCGTTGGACGGCCAATACGAGCAGTACTTC	CASSKGPLDGQYEQYF
few	.	TRBV3-1	TRBJ2-1	TGTGCCAGCAGCCTCGCCGGGGTCTACAATGAGCAGTTCTTC	CASSLAGVYNEQFF
many	.	TRBV29-1	TRBJ2-3	TGCAGCGTTCTCCACGATACAGGGTCAACGCAGTATTTT	CSVLHDTGSTQYF
.	.	TRBV20-1	TRBJ2-7	TGCAGTGCTGGCGGCCCATACGAGCAGTACTTC	CSAGGPYEQYF
few	TRBD2	TRBV20-1	TRBJ2-2	TGCAGTGCTACCAAACTAGCGGGAGAGGGGACCGGGGAGCTGTTTTTT	CSATKLAGEGTGELFF
few	.	TRBV4-1	TRBJ1-5	TGCGCCAGCAGCCACCCCGGCCCAAATCAGCCCCAGCATTTT	CASSHPGPNQPQHF
.	.	TRBV5-1	TRBJ2-3	TGCGCTTCGAACGTCGGTCGACTTACCACAGATACGCTGTATTTT	CASNVGRLTTDTLYF
few	.	TRBV7-2	TRBJ2-5	TGTGCCAGCAGCTTAGCTTACGTAGCCGGAGACCAGTACTTC	CASSLAYVAGDQYF
.	.	TRBV5-1	TRBJ2-1	TGCGCCAGCACCGGGCGGCCGGGGAATGAGCAGTTCTTC	CASTGRPGNEQFF
.	.	TRBV15	TRBJ2-3	TGTGCCACCGGCAGAGATCAGAGGGGAGTTTCAGGTCAAGATACGCAGTATTTT	CATGRDQRGVSGQDTQYF
few	TRBD2	TRBV11-2	TRBJ2-7	TGTGCCAGCAGCTTAGGTACTAGCGGGATCGACGAGCAGTACTTC	CASSLGTSGIDEQYF
many	.	TRBV9	TRBJ2-2	TGTGCCAGCAGCGTACGGGACGTCGGGGAGCTGTTTTTT	CASSVRDVGELFF
few	TRBD2	TRBV7-2	TRBJ2-3	TGTGCCAGCAGCTTAGCGAGAGGGTCTAGCGGGAGGGCCTCAACAGATACGCAGTATTTT	CASSLARGSSGRASTDTQYF
.	TRBD2	TRBV4-2	TRBJ2-7	TGTGCCAGCAGCCCAGCCGGACTAGCGGGTTACGAGCAGTACTTC	CASSPAGLAGYEQYF
once	.	TRBV10-2	TRBJ2-3	TGCGCCAGCAGTCCCCGCAGGGCTATCACAGATACGCAGTATTTT	CASSPRRAITDTQYF
few	.	TRBV5-6	TRBJ2-7	TGTGCCAGCAGCTGGGGGTCGGGGGACGAGCAGTACTTC	CASSWGSGDEQYF
.	TRBD2	TRBV20-1	TRBJ2-7	TGCAGTGCTATTGCGGGAGGGGATTCCTACGAGCAGTACTTC	CSAIAGGDSYEQYF
.	TRBD2	TRBV9	TRBJ2-7	TGTGCCAGCAGCGTACGCCCTCTGGGGGGGGAGCAGTACTTC	CASSVRPLGGEQYF
.	.	TRBV5-6	TRBJ2-7	TGTGCCAGCAGCTTGGGAGGGGGGCTCCACGAGCAGTACTTC	CASSLGGGLHEQYF